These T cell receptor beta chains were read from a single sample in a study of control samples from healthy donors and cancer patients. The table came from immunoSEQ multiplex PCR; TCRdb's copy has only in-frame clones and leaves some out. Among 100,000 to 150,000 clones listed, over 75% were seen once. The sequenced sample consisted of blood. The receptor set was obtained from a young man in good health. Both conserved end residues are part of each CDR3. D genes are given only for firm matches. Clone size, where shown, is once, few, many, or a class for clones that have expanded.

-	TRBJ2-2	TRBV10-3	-	TGTGCCATCAGTGAGTCCAAGGGACCCTTGGCGAACACCGGGGAGCTGTTTTTT	CAISESKGPLANTGELFF
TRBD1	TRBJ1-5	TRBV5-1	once	TGCGCCAGCAGCTTGGGACAGGGGGATCAGCCCCAGCATTTT	CASSLGQGDQPQHF
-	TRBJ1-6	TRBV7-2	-	TGTGCCAGCAGCTTAGAGGGGGTCCCACCATTCTCACCCCTCCACTTT	CASSLEGVPPFSPLHF
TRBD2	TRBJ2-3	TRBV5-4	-	TGTGCCAGCAGCTTGACTAGCGGGAGGGCCAGAACAGATACGCAGTATTTT	CASSLTSGRARTDTQYF
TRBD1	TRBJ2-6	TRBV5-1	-	TGCGCCAGCAGCTTGGGGGGACAGGGCTCCTCTGGGGCCAACGTCCTGACTTTC	CASSLGGQGSSGANVLTF
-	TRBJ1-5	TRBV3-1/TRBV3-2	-	TGTGCCAGCAGCCAAGCGGGGTCCGATCAGCCCCAGCATTTT	CASSQAGSDQPQHF
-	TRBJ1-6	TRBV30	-	TGTGCCTGGAGAGAGATACAGGGTTCACCCCTCCACTTT	CAWREIQGSPLHF
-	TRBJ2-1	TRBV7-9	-	TGTGCCAGCAGCCCTTCGACGGGGTCAGGACACAATGAGCAGTTCTTC	CASSPSTGSGHNEQFF
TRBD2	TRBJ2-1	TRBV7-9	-	TGTGCCAGCAGCGGGTGGCTAGCGGACGAGCAGTTCTTC	CASSGWLADEQFF
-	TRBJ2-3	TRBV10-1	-	TGCGCCAGCAGTGAAGGCAGATCCACAGATACGCAGTATTTT	CASSEGRSTDTQYF
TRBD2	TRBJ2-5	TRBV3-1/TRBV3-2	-	TGTGCCAGCAGCCAATCCCCGGCGGGGGGGCCCGGAGAGACCCAGTACTTC	CASSQSPAGGPGETQYF
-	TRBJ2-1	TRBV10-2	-	TGCGCCAGCAGTGAGGAAGGGACCTCCTACAATGAGCAGTTCTTC	CASSEEGTSYNEQFF
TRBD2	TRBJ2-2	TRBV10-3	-	TGTGCCATCATACCGGGACTAGCGAACACCGGGGAGCTGTTTTTT	CAIIPGLANTGELFF
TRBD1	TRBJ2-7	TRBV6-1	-	TGTGCCAGCAGTGAACGGGGACAGAGCTACGAGCAGTACTTC	CASSERGQSYEQYF
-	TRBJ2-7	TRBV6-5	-	TGTGCCAGCAGTTACGGAGGGGACTCTGTCGAGCAGTATTTC	CASSYGGDSVEQYF
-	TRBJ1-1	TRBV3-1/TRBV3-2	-	TGTGCCAGCAGCCCCCAGGGGAACACTGAAGCTTTCTTT	CASSPQGNTEAFF
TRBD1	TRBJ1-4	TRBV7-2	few	TGTGCCAGCAGCCCGACAGGGAATAAGGGTACTAATGAAAAACTGTTTTTT	CASSPTGNKGTNEKLFF
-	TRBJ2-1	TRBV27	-	TGTGCCAGCAGTTTGAGCTCCTACAATGAGCAGTTCTTC	CASSLSSYNEQFF
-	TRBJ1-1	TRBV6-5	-	TGTGCCAGCAGTTACTCGTACGTGAACACTGAAGCTTTCTTT	CASSYSYVNTEAFF
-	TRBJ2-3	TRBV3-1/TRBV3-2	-	TGTGCCAGCAGCCAAGACCGTTCTACCCTAACAGATACGCAGTATTTT	CASSQDRSTLTDTQYF
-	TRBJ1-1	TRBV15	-	TGTGCCACCAGCAGAGATTTTGGTGGAGGGTCGAACACTGAAGCTTTCTTT	CATSRDFGGGSNTEAFF
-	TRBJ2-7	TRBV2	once	TGTGCCAGCAGTGTATTCAGGGGCTACGAGCAGTACTTC	CASSVFRGYEQYF
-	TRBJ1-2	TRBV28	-	TGTGCCACCAAAACAGTAAATGGCTACACCTTC	CATKTVNGYTF
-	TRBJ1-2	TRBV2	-	TGTGCCAGCAGTGCAACCGGACCGGTCTATGGCTACACCTTC	CASSATGPVYGYTF
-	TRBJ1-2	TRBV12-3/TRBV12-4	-	TGTGCCAGCAGTTTTCCAAGTAACTATGGCTACACCTTC	CASSFPSNYGYTF
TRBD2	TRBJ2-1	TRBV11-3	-	TGTGCCAGCAGCCCCGGACTAGGCCTGAGAAATGAGCAGTTCTTC	CASSPGLGLRNEQFF
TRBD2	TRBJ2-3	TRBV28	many	TGTGCCAGCAGCCCGATCAACGGCGGGAGAGCAGATACGCAGTATTTT	CASSPINGGRADTQYF
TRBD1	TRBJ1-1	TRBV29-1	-	TGCAGCGCTTTGGGACAGTTGAACACTGAAGCTTTCTTT	CSALGQLNTEAFF